Below are 25 T cell receptor beta chains sequenced from a single sample in a study of cytomegalovirus exposure and HLA in healthy donors. 60 Vbeta and 13 Jbeta primers were used in PCR. The table came from immunoSEQ multiplex PCR; TCRdb's copy has only in-frame clones and leaves some out. The sample includes 150,000 to 200,000 clones, approximately 86% seen only once; the top ten take 1.5% to 2%. The specimen sequenced was PBMCs. The source is a woman in her late teens or twenties in good health and CMV-seronegative.

The chain employs TRBV27 and TRBJ2-1, with TRBD1 matching 8 bases. Per germline, CDR1 MNHEY and CDR2 SMNVEV (reference sequence). CDR3 length equals 12 residues. Trimming removed 4 bases from V and 12 bases from J; junction bases left unmatched: 5. DNA of the CDR3: TGTGCCAGCAGTTCCTCCGGGACAGGGCAGTTCTTC. Its protein is CASSSSGTGQFF.

The V and J genes are TRBV6-1 and TRBJ2-1; TRBD2 matches 12 bases. This CDR3 has 15 residues. Losses at the gene ends were 7 bases for V and 4 bases for J; bases not matched to a gene: 5. Per the germline V gene, CDR1 is MNHNS and CDR2 is SASEGT. CDR3 DNA: TGTGCCAGCAAAAGGGGGACTAGCGGGTACAATGAGCAGTTCTTC. Its translation is CASKRGTSGYNEQFF.

This clone was recorded only once. The chain has TRBV7-8 and TRBJ1-3; D might be TRBD1 (6 bases). V was cut by 5 bases and J by 3 bases, with 17 bases left in between. Germline CDR1 and CDR2: SGHVS and FQNEAQ. CDR3 size: 16 residues. Written as DNA, the CDR3 is TGTGCCAGCAGCGAGGACAGTCCTCGTCTTGGAAACACCATATATTTT. This gives the protein CASSEDSPRLGNTIYF.

The chain carries TRBV19 and TRBJ2-1; D gene unclear. Germline lookup yields CDR1 LNHDA and CDR2 SQIVND (reference sequence). V shed 2 bases and J shed 10 bases, with 9 bases lying between them. This CDR3 region has 12 residues. CDR3 DNA sequence: TGTGCCAGTAGTATATTGGGCGCCGAGCAGTTCTTC. This sequence encodes CASSILGAEQFF.

About this clone itself: The same CDR3 can be traced to other DNA sequences in this sample. The chain is built from TRBV19 and TRBJ1-1, with 8 bases that match TRBD1. The CDR3 spans 13 residues. The germline V gene has CDR1 LNHDA and CDR2 SQIVND (reference sequence). Losses at the gene ends were 5 bases for V and 11 bases for J; bases not matched to a gene: 10. The CDR3: CASSADRDRLAFF. CDR3 bases: TGTGCCAGTAGTGCGGACAGGGACAGGCTGGCTTTCTTT.

The gene calls are TRBV5-3 and TRBJ2-2, with 9 bases matching TRBD1. TRBV5-3 is noted as an ORF with a role that remains uncertain. Unmatched junction bases numbered 8, after V lost 4 bases and J lost 4 bases. This CDR3 contains 16 residues. CDR3 sequence: CARSKGTGRSTGELFF. CDR3 DNA sequence: TGTGCCAGAAGCAAGGGGACAGGGAGGTCCACCGGGGAGCTGTTTTTT.

The rearrangement joins TRBV19 to TRBJ2-3, with TRBD1 matching over 9 bases. V shed 4 bases and J 1 base; nucleotides not matched to a gene: 6. CDR1 is LNHDA, CDR2 SQIVND, per germline (reference sequence). This CDR3 comprises 16 residues. The CDR3 DNA follows: TGTGCCAGTAGTACCCCCTGGGACAGGGGCACAGATACGCAGTATTTT. Residues: CASSTPWDRGTDTQYF.

V and J are TRBV30 and TRBJ2-2; 10 bases fit TRBD2. This CDR3 has 13 residues. Trimming removed 3 bases from V and 5 bases from J; junction bases left unmatched: 0. Germline CDR1 and CDR2: GTSNPN and SVGIG (reference sequence). The CDR3 nucleotides are TGTGCCTGGAGACTAGCGGGAACCGGGGAGCTGTTTTTT. This translates into CAWRLAGTGELFF.

The V and J genes are TRBV19 and TRBJ1-3, with D tentatively TRBD1 (5 bases). Germline V gene lookup returns CDR1 LNHDA and CDR2 SQIVND (reference sequence). The CDR3 is 15 residues long. The V and J ends lost 1 base and 0 bases respectively, with 7 bases between them. The CDR3, as DNA: TGTGCCAGTAGTATAGGGGGCAACTCTGGAAACACCATATATTTT. This gives the protein CASSIGGNSGNTIYF.

The chain employs TRBV5-8 and TRBJ1-1; no clear D. V lost 0 bases to trimming and J lost 6 bases, with 18 bases between them. The CDR3 runs 16 residues. Germline V gene sequence: CDR1 SGHTS, CDR2 YDEGEE. The CDR3: CASSLDQNWSVPEAFF. As DNA, the CDR3 is TGTGCCAGCAGCTTGGATCAGAACTGGAGCGTCCCTGAAGCTTTCTTT.

The V call is TRBV5-4, the J call TRBJ1-2; no definite D call. The CDR3 runs 13 residues. The V end was cut by 6 bases, the J end by 7 bases, with 16 bases between. Germline CDR1 SGHNT, CDR2 YYREEE (reference sequence). CDR3 coding DNA: TGTGCCAGCATCTCCGAGGGAGCGAGTGGCTACACCTTC. Residues: CASISEGASGYTF.

The V gene is TRBV7-2, the J gene TRBJ2-3; TRBD1 agrees at 8 bases. Trimming took 2 bases from V and 6 from J; bases not matched to a gene: 10. The CDR3 loop spans 16 amino acids. The germline V gene has CDR1 SGHTA and CDR2 FQGNSA. CDR3 protein: CASSLRRTGLMDTQYF. The DNA of the CDR3 is TGTGCCAGCAGCTTAAGAAGGACAGGGCTAATGGATACGCAGTATTTT. Combining the CDR3 with reference TRBV7-2 and TRBJ2-3 gives the whole variable domain GAGVSQSPSNKVTEKGKDVELRCDPISGHTALYWYRQSLGQGLEFLIYFQGNSAPDKSGLPSDRFSAERTGGSVSTLTIQRTQQEDSAVYLCASSLRRTGLMDTQYFGPGTRLTVL.

The genes are TRBV5-8 and TRBJ1-2; D is uncertain. V lost 4 bases to trimming and J lost 2 bases, with 12 bases between them. This CDR3 has 14 residues. Germline CDR1 SGHTS, CDR2 YDEGEE. CDR3 loop: CASSREAGNYGYTF. The CDR3 bases are TGTGCCAGCAGCCGGGAGGCTGGGAACTATGGCTACACCTTC.

The gene calls are TRBV10-1 and TRBJ2-7; D may be TRBD2 (6 bases). V gave up 2 bases and J gave up 6 bases, with 14 bases separating them. The V gene's germline CDR1 is WNHNN and CDR2 SYGVQD (reference sequence). The CDR3 covers 14 residues. CDR3: CASSEVSGSREQYF. The CDR3 region has the DNA TGCGCCAGCAGTGAGGTCAGCGGGTCGCGCGAGCAGTACTTC.

This chain joins TRBV6-1 and TRBJ1-5; D is possibly TRBD1 (6 bases). CDR3 size: 15 residues. Trimming stripped 8 bases from V and 0 bases from J, with 14 bases between. Germline CDR1 and CDR2: MNHNS and SASEGT. This CDR3 is CASGWTDDSNQPQHF. The CDR3 region has the DNA TGTGCCAGCGGATGGACAGATGATAGCAATCAGCCCCAGCATTTT.

This chain uses TRBV6-5 with TRBJ1-2, with 8 bases that match TRBD1. The CDR3 length is 12 residues. Germline V gene lookup returns CDR1 MNHEY and CDR2 SVGAGI. Trimming at V came to 10 bases and at J to 2 bases, leaving 3 bases not matched to a gene. The CDR3 DNA sequence: TGTGCCACCAGACAGGGGAACTATGGCTACACCTTC. Translated, it gives CATRQGNYGYTF.

The chain has TRBV6-5 and TRBJ2-1, with D uncertain. CDR3 length equals 15 residues. CDR1 MNHEY and CDR2 SVGAGI come from the germline V gene. Trimming stripped 2 bases from V and 0 bases from J, with 8 bases between. This chain's CDR3 is CASSYRPSSYNEQFF. CDR3 DNA sequence: TGTGCCAGCAGTTACCGTCCGAGCTCCTACAATGAGCAGTTCTTC.

V gene TRBV6-1 combines with J gene TRBJ2-1, with D hard to call. V gave up 4 bases and J gave up 15 bases, with 10 bases separating them. The CDR3 runs to 10 residues. Germline lookup yields CDR1 MNHNS and CDR2 SASEGT. CDR3 coding DNA: TGTGCCAGCAGTGCGAGTTTCCCGTTCTTC. Amino acids: CASSASFPFF.

As for this clone: Relative to the germline gene, one junction end is altered; a read error may explain this. The chain links TRBV27 to TRBJ2-7; 7 bases are a match to TRBD1. Germline V gene lookup returns CDR1 MNHEY and CDR2 SMNVEV (reference sequence). The CDR3 has 15 amino acids. The CDR3 loop reads CATRPGQRLSYEQYF. The CDR3, as DNA: TGCGCTACACGACCGGGACAGAGATTATCCTACGAGCAGTACTTC.

The rearrangement links TRBV6-1 to TRBJ1-5, with D tentatively TRBD1 (5 bases). Per germline, CDR1 MNHNS and CDR2 SASEGT. CDR3 size: 15 residues. V lost 3 bases to trimming and J lost 0 bases, with 9 bases between them. CDR3 in amino acids: CASSEDIDSNQPQHF. Here the CDR3 DNA reads TGTGCCAGCAGTGAGGACATCGATAGCAATCAGCCCCAGCATTTT.

J is TRBJ2-3 and V is TRBV18; 7 bases map to TRBD2. V shed 5 bases, J shed 0 bases, and the junction held 5 bases outside the gene matches. This CDR3 region has 15 residues. Germline V lookup: CDR1 KGHSH, CDR2 LQKENI. The CDR3 DNA is TGTGCCAGCTCAGCTACTAGCGTAAGCACAGATACGCAGTATTTT. It yields the protein CASSATSVSTDTQYF.

The V call is TRBV19, the J call TRBJ2-1, with 12 bases identical to TRBD1. Germline CDR1 is LNHDA and CDR2 is SQIVND (reference sequence). Trimming removed 3 bases from V and 8 bases from J; junction bases left unmatched: 5. This CDR3 region has 15 residues. The CDR3 DNA follows: TGTGCCAGTAGTATGGGACAGGGGGCGGGAGATGAGCAGTTCTTC. Residues: CASSMGQGAGDEQFF.

V is TRBV7-2 and J is TRBJ1-1; D unclear. Germline V gene data show CDR1 as SGHTA and CDR2 as FQGNSA. Between the trimmed V and J ends, which lost 1 base and 3 bases, there was a span of 15 bases. CDR3 length: 16 amino acids. The CDR3 DNA is TGTGCCAGCAGCTTAGTGCCGTTGGGAGGGTACACTGAAGCTTTCTTT. Protein sequence: CASSLVPLGGYTEAFF.

In the case of this clone: Other DNA sequences in the sample encode the same CDR3. The chain carries TRBV5-1 and TRBJ2-7; TRBD2 matches 11 bases. Germline CDR1 reads SGHRS; CDR2 reads YFSETQ. CDR3 length: 18 residues. The J segment lost 1 base and the V segment lost 0 bases, leaving 9 bases of the junction unmatched. CDR3 in DNA: TGCGCCAGCAGCTTGGCAATCCCCGGGACTAGCGGTTCCTACGAGCAGTACTTC. Translating it yields CASSLAIPGTSGSYEQYF.

The chain links TRBV30 to TRBJ2-3; TRBD2 matches at 9 bases. V lost 1 base to trimming and J lost 5 bases; unmatched junction nucleotides: 4. This CDR3 is 14 amino acids long. Germline V gives CDR1 GTSNPN, CDR2 SVGIG (reference sequence). As DNA, the CDR3 is TGTGCCTGGAGTGGGCGGGGGGGCAAAGATACGCAGTATTTT. It is translated as CAWSGRGGKDTQYF.